This TCR beta chain was found in a study of OX40 agonist ivuxolimab in advanced cancers. Germline V gene lookup returns CDR1 SGHNT and CDR2 YYREEE (reference sequence). V lost 2 bases and J lost 4, with 7 bases in between. The CDR3 runs 12 residues. Measured with immunoSEQ multiplex PCR; TCRdb has only the in-frame clones, and not every one. Altogether 77,000 or so clones are present, roughly 89% being singletons, with the ten largest covering approximately 10%. Here the sequenced sample was CD4+ or CD8+ T cells sorted from blood, taken in a trial of the OX40 agonist ivuxolimab. The TCR comes from an adult with an advanced solid tumor such as melanoma, head and neck, liver or kidney cancer. This sequence joins TRBV5-4 and TRBJ2-7; D call uncertain. CDR3 loop: CASSFHSYEQYF. CDR3 nucleotide sequence: TGTGCCAGCAGCTTCCACAGTTACGAGCAGTACTTC.